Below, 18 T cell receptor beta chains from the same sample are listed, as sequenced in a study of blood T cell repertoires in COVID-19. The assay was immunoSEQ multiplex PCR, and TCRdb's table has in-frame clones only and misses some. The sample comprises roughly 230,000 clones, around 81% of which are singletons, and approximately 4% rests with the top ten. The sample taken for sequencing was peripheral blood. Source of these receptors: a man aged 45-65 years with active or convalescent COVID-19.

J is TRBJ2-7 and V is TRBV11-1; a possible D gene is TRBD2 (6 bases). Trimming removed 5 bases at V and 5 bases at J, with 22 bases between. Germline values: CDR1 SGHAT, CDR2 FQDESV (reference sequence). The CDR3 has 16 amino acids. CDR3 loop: CASSPGTVAGNHEQYF. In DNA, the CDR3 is TGTGCCAGCAGCCCGGGGACGGTGGCGGGGAACCACGAGCAGTACTTC.

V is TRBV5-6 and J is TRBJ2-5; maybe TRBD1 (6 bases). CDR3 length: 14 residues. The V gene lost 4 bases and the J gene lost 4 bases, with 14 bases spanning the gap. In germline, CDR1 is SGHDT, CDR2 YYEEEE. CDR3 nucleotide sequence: TGTGCCAGCAGCATGGGACACCCAGGAGAGACCCAGTACTTC. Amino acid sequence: CASSMGHPGETQYF.

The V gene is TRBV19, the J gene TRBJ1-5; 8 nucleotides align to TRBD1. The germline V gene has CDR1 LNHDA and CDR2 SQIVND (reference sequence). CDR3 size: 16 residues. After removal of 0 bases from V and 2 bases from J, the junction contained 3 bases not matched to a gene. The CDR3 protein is CASSIEAGGRNQPQHF. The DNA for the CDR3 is TGTGCCAGTAGTATAGAGGCAGGGGGCCGCAATCAGCCCCAGCATTTT.

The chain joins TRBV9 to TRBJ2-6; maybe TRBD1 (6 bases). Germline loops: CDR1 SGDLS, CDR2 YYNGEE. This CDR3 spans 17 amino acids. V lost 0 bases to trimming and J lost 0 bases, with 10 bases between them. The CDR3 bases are TGTGCCAGCAGCGTAGCGGACAGCAGCTCTGGGGCCAACGTCCTGACTTTC. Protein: CASSVADSSSGANVLTF.

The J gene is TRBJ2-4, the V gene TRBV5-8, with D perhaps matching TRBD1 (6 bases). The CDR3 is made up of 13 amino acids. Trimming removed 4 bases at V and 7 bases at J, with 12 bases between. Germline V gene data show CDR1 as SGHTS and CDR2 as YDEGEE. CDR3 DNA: TGTGCCAGCAGCCGTGTAGGGGGTAACATTCAGTACTTC. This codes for CASSRVGGNIQYF.

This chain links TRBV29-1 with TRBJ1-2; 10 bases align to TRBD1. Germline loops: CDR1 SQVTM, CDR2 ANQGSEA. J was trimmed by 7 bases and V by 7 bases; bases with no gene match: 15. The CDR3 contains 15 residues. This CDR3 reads CSAEFRTGGDAGYTF. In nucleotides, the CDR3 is TGCAGCGCCGAATTTCGGACAGGGGGGGATGCTGGCTACACCTTC.

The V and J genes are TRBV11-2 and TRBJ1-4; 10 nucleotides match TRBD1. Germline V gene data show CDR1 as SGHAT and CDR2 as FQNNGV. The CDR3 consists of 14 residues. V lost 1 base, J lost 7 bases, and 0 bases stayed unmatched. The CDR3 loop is CASSLGQGAEKLFF. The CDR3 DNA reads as TGTGCCAGCAGCTTAGGACAGGGGGCTGAAAAACTGTTTTTT.

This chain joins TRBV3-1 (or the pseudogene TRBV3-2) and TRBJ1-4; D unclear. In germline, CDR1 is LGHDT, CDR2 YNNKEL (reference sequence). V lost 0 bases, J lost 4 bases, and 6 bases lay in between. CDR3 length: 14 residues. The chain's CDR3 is CASSQDTVNEKLFF. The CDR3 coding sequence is TGTGCCAGCAGCCAAGATACAGTTAATGAAAAACTGTTTTTT.

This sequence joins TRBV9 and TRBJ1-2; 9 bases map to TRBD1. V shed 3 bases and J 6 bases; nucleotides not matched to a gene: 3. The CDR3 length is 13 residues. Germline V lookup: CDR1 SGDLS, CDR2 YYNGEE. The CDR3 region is CASSADRGNGYTF. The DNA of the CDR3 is TGTGCCAGCAGCGCGGACAGGGGTAATGGCTACACCTTC.

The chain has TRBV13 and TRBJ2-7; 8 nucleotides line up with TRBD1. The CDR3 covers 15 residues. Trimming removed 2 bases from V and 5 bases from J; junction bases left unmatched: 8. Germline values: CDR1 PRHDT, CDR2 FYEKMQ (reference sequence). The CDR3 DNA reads TGTGCCAGCAGCTTAACGACAGGGGCTGGAAACGAGCAGTACTTC. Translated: CASSLTTGAGNEQYF.

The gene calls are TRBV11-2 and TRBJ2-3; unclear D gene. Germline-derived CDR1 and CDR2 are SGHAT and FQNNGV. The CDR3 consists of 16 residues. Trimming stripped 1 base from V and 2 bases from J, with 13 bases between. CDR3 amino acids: CASSLVQVAYTDTQYF. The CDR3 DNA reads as TGTGCCAGCAGCTTAGTTCAGGTGGCTTACACAGATACGCAGTATTTT.

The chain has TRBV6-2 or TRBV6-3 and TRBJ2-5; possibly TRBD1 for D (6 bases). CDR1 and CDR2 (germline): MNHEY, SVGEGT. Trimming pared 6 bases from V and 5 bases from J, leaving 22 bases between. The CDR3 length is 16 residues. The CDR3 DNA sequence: TGTGCCAGCAGCCCCGTGGGGGCCACGAAGGACGAGACCCAGTACTTC. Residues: CASSPVGATKDETQYF.

The CDR3 loop is CSVAQPGQGTTGELFF. Written as DNA, the CDR3 is TGCAGCGTTGCACAACCGGGACAGGGCACCACCGGGGAGCTGTTTTTT. The chain uses TRBV29-1 and TRBJ2-2; TRBD1 matches 9 bases. Germline assignment: CDR1 SQVTM and CDR2 ANQGSEA. The CDR3 has 16 residues. The junction had 10 bases not matched to a gene; V was cut back by 4 bases and J by 4 bases.

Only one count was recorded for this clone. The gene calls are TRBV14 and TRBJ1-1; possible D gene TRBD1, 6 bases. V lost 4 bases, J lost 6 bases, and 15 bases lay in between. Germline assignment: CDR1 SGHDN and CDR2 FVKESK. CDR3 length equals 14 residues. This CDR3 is CASSRNTGSAEAFF. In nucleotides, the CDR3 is TGTGCCAGCAGCCGGAACACAGGGTCCGCTGAAGCTTTCTTT.

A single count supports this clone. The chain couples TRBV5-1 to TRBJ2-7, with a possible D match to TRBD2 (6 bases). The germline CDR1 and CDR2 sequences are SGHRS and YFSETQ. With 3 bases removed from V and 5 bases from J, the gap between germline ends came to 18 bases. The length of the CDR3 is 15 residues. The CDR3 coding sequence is TGCGCCAGCAGCTCCCAGGGAGGTAAGGTAAACGAGCAGTACTTC. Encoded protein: CASSSQGGKVNEQYF.

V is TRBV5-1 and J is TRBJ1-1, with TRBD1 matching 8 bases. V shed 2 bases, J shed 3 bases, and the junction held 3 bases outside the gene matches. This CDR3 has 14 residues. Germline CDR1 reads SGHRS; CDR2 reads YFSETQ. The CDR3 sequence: CASSLQGVDTEAFF. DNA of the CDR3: TGCGCCAGCAGCTTACAGGGGGTGGACACTGAAGCTTTCTTT.

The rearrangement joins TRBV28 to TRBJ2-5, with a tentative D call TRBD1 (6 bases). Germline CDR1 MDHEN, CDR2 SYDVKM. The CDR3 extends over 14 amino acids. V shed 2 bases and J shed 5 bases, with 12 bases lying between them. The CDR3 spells CASSLGGSWETQYF. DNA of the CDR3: TGTGCCAGCAGTTTAGGGGGCTCCTGGGAGACCCAGTACTTC.

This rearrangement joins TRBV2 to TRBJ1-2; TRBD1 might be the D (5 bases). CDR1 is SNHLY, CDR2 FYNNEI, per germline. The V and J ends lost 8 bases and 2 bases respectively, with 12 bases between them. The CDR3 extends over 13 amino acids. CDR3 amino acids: CASLTEPNYGYTF. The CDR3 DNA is TGTGCCAGCCTGACAGAACCAAACTATGGCTACACCTTC.